The 29 T cell receptor beta chains given below trace back to one sample, sequenced in a study of CD8+ T cells in alopecia areata. Described treatment: oral pan-JAK inhibitor, 5-10 mg twice daily. Following RNA extraction, reverse transcription yielded cDNA that acted as the sequencing template. Generated by immunoSEQ multiplex PCR, the TCRdb table keeps only in-frame clones and is missing some. Of about 76,000 clones listed, around 65% are singletons. Specimen: CD8+ T cells sorted from blood, collected at week 24, from a patient treated with tofacitinib. These receptor sequences come from a human donor with alopecia areata.

The chain has TRBV27 and TRBJ2-7; maybe TRBD1 (6 bases). Per the germline V gene, CDR1 is MNHEY and CDR2 is SMNVEV (reference sequence). The CDR3 length is 13 residues. Trimming stripped 9 bases from V and 4 bases from J, with 16 bases between. The CDR3 protein is CASGRGQSYEQYF. Here the CDR3 DNA reads TGTGCCAGTGGCCGTGGACAGTCTTACGAGCAGTACTTC.

For the CDR3, the DNA is TGCGCCAGCAGCCAAGAGGTACAGGTGGCGGCTAGCACAGATACGCAGTATTTT. It yields the protein CASSQEVQVAASTDTQYF. J is TRBJ2-3 and V is TRBV4-1; perhaps TRBD1 as D (5 bases). The germline V gene has CDR1 MGHRA and CDR2 YSYEKL. V was pared by 0 bases and J by 0 bases, with 16 bases between. The CDR3 consists of 18 residues.

V and J are TRBV10-3 and TRBJ2-2; D remains unclear. Trimming pared 7 bases from V and 4 bases from J, leaving 13 bases between. The CDR3 sequence is 14 residues long. Germline CDR1 is ENHRY and CDR2 is SYGVKD. The CDR3 spells CAITEDHLTGELFF. The CDR3 nucleotides read TGTGCCATCACCGAAGACCATCTCACCGGGGAGCTGTTTTTT.

The chain carries TRBV2 and TRBJ2-1, with D perhaps TRBD1 (5 bases). Germline CDR1 SNHLY, CDR2 FYNNEI. The CDR3 length is 13 residues. V lost 8 bases to trimming and J lost 8 bases, with 16 bases between them. CDR3 residues: CASGAVGLHEQFF. The CDR3 bases are TGTGCCAGCGGGGCGGTGGGGTTACATGAGCAGTTCTTC.

The chain uses TRBV4-1 and TRBJ1-3; tentative D call: TRBD1 (6 bases). From germline, CDR1 is MGHRA and CDR2 YSYEKL. The CDR3 totals 14 residues. V lost 2 bases to trimming and J lost 2 bases, with 7 bases between them. The CDR3 bases are TGCGCCAGCAGCCAACGGGGGCCTGGAAACACCATATATTTT. This translates into CASSQRGPGNTIYF.

The genes are TRBV11-2 and TRBJ2-5; D is uncertain. From germline, CDR1 is SGHAT and CDR2 FQNNGV. The CDR3 spans 12 residues. The ends were cut back, 1 base at V and 5 bases at J, with 5 bases in the middle. The CDR3 loop reads CASSLGRETQYF. For the CDR3, the DNA is TGTGCCAGCAGCTTAGGACGGGAGACCCAGTACTTC.

The chain couples TRBV27 to TRBJ2-2, with D possibly TRBD2 on 6 matching bases. Germline V CDR1 and CDR2: MNHEY, SMNVEV (reference sequence). V lost 6 bases to trimming and J lost 3 bases, with 11 bases between them. The CDR3 is 14 residues long. In DNA, the CDR3 is TGTGCCAGCAGAGCTAGCGCCTACACCGGGGAGCTGTTTTTT. It specifies CASRASAYTGELFF.

The chain carries TRBV7-3 and TRBJ2-2; D is ambiguous. V lost 4 bases, J lost 6 bases, and 9 bases lay in between. Germline lookup yields CDR1 SGHTA and CDR2 FQGTGA. The CDR3 has 13 amino acids. DNA of the CDR3: TGTGCCAGCAGCTCGACCCTTGCCGGGGAGCTGTTTTTT. Amino acids: CASSSTLAGELFF.

This clone has a handful of counts. The likely explanation is a read error, given a far larger clone one base away. The same CDR3 is also encoded by other DNA sequences in this sample. The gene calls are TRBV5-8 and TRBJ2-2; D is undetermined. The CDR3 runs 18 residues. V shed 4 bases and J shed 1 base, with 20 bases lying between them. Germline values: CDR1 SGHTS, CDR2 YDEGEE. Here the CDR3 reads CASSQGVLVWGNTGELFF. The CDR3 region has the DNA TGTGCCAGCAGCCAAGGTGTTTTAGTTTGGGGGAACACCGGGGAGCTGTTTTTT. Full variable domain (outside the CDR3, taken from reference TRBV5-8 and TRBJ2-2): EAGVTQSPTHLIKTRGQQATLRCSPISGHTSVYWYQQALGLGLQFLLWYDEGEERNRGNFPPRFSGRQFPNYSSELNVNALELEDSALYLCASSQGVLVWGNTGELFFGEGSRLTVL.

This clone was counted only a few times. The chain joins TRBV4-3 to TRBJ2-1, with D unclear. CDR1 is LGHNA, CDR2 YSLEER, per germline. There are 16 residues in the CDR3. Trimming removed 1 base at V and 2 bases at J, with 12 bases between. The CDR3: CASSQVPQLTYNEQFF. The CDR3 bases are TGCGCCAGCAGCCAAGTTCCCCAACTAACCTACAATGAGCAGTTCTTC.

This rearrangement joins TRBV19 to TRBJ2-1; TRBD2 is a possible D gene (6 bases). V shed 3 bases and J shed 4 bases, with 13 bases lying between them. From germline, CDR1 is LNHDA and CDR2 SQIVND (reference sequence). This CDR3 is 15 amino acids long. The CDR3 here is CASSIDVREYNEQFF. CDR3 sequence (DNA): TGTGCCAGTAGTATTGACGTCCGGGAGTACAATGAGCAGTTCTTC. The entire variable domain, with the rest obtained from reference TRBV19 and TRBJ2-1, is as follows: DGGITQSPKYLFRKEGQNVTLSCEQNLNHDAMYWYRQDPGQGLRLIYYSQIVNDFQKGDIAEGYSVSREKKESFPLTVTSAQKNPTAFYLCASSIDVREYNEQFFGPGTRLTVL.

CDR3 DNA sequence: TGCAGCGTTCCTGACACGGAGGGACTATTGGGCTACACCTTC. Its protein product is CSVPDTEGLLGYTF. The chain is built from TRBV29-1 and TRBJ1-2; tentative D call: TRBD1 (5 bases). From germline, CDR1 is SQVTM and CDR2 ANQGSEA. Deletions cut 5 bases from V and 8 bases from J, with 21 bases between. The CDR3 length is 14 residues.

This chain joins TRBV10-3 and TRBJ2-7, with D perhaps given as TRBD1 or TRBD2 (6 bases each). This CDR3 spans 16 amino acids. The germline V and J ends were trimmed by 3 bases and 9 bases, with 24 bases remaining between them. The germline gives CDR1 ENHRY, CDR2 SYGVKD. Here the CDR3 DNA reads TGTGCCATCAGTGACTCAACTTGGGGGGCGCTGGGAAGGCAGTACTTC. Translation: CAISDSTWGALGRQYF.

The genes are TRBV19 and TRBJ1-1; no clear D. From germline, CDR1 is LNHDA and CDR2 SQIVND (reference sequence). The CDR3 runs to 13 residues. Trimming shortened V by 3 bases and J by 0 bases, and 5 bases separated the two germline ends. The DNA of the CDR3 is TGTGCCAGTAGTATCTACCTGAACACTGAAGCTTTCTTT. Amino acids: CASSIYLNTEAFF.

As regards this clone: Distinct nucleotide sequences in the sample also encode this CDR3. The V gene is TRBV27, the J gene TRBJ1-5; maybe TRBD1 (6 bases). V lost 0 bases, J lost 0 bases, and 9 bases lay in between. CDR3 length equals 16 residues. The germline gives CDR1 MNHEY, CDR2 SMNVEV (reference sequence). For the CDR3, the DNA is TGTGCCAGCAGTTTATCCGGACAGAATAGCAATCAGCCCCAGCATTTT. Amino acid sequence: CASSLSGQNSNQPQHF.

V is TRBV27 and J is TRBJ2-1; a weak D match, TRBD1 (6 bases). Deletions cut 0 bases from V and 4 bases from J, with 10 bases between. The CDR3 contains 15 residues. Germline loops: CDR1 MNHEY, CDR2 SMNVEV (reference sequence). The CDR3 sequence is CASSLSKGVYNEQFF. In DNA form, the CDR3 reads TGTGCCAGCAGTTTATCGAAGGGGGTTTACAATGAGCAGTTCTTC.

This clone was seen more than once but under ten times. The J gene is TRBJ2-5, the V gene TRBV9, with 7 nucleotides matching TRBD1. After removal of 0 bases from V and 1 base from J, the junction contained 3 bases not matched to a gene. The CDR3 loop spans 15 amino acids. CDR1 SGDLS and CDR2 YYNGEE come from the germline V gene. DNA of the CDR3: TGTGCCAGCAGCGTAGCTGGGACAGCCCAAGAGACCCAGTACTTC. Translated, it gives CASSVAGTAQETQYF.

The chain recombines TRBV4-1 with TRBJ2-1; D could derive from TRBD1 or TRBD2 (5 bases each). V shed 2 bases and J shed 14 bases, with 16 bases lying between them. This CDR3 contains 13 residues. The germline gives CDR1 MGHRA, CDR2 YSYEKL. CDR3 loop: CASSQTEGPLKFF. For the CDR3, the DNA is TGCGCCAGCAGCCAAACAGAGGGACCGCTCAAGTTCTTC.

This clone was observed a handful of times. The gene calls are TRBV6-5 and TRBJ2-3; no reliable D call. Per the germline V gene, CDR1 is MNHEY and CDR2 is SVGAGI. V lost 2 bases, J lost 1 base, and 10 bases lay in between. The CDR3 length is 15 residues. CDR3 DNA: TGTGCCAGCAGTTACCGAGATATCGGCACAGATACGCAGTATTTT. This encodes CASSYRDIGTDTQYF.

The genes are TRBV7-6 and TRBJ1-1; 7 positions match TRBD1. The junction had 8 bases not matched to a gene; V was cut back by 3 bases and J by 1 base. The CDR3 is 16 amino acids. CDR1 SGHVS and CDR2 FNYEAQ come from the germline V gene. The CDR3, as DNA: TGTGCCAGCAGCTTCGGCCGGACAGGCCCGAACACTGAAGCTTTCTTT. This encodes CASSFGRTGPNTEAFF.

DNA for the CDR3: TGCAGCGTTGAAGGGTTCAGCGGAACTACCGGGGAGCTGTTTTTT. Translated: CSVEGFSGTTGELFF. This rearrangement joins TRBV29-1 to TRBJ2-2, with D perhaps matching TRBD2 (5 bases). V was shortened by 1 base and J by 5 bases, with 14 bases between the two germline ends. The germline V gene has CDR1 SQVTM and CDR2 ANQGSEA. This CDR3 spans 15 amino acids.

Only a few counts were recorded for this clone. The J gene is TRBJ1-1, the V gene TRBV27; D ambiguous. Germline CDR1 and CDR2: MNHEY and SMNVEV (reference sequence). The CDR3 contains 14 residues. Trimming pared 3 bases from V and 1 base from J, leaving 9 bases between. The DNA of the CDR3 is TGTGCCAGCAGTTTGTCGGGGAGGAACACTGAAGCTTTCTTT. It codes for CASSLSGRNTEAFF.

The sample holds one count of this clone. The J gene is TRBJ2-5, the V gene TRBV11-2; 12 bases map to TRBD1. This CDR3 has 17 residues. Germline V CDR1 and CDR2: SGHAT, FQNNGV. With V trimmed by 1 base and J by 5 bases, 8 bases remained unmatched. CDR3 sequence: CASSLVLGQGALETQYF. As DNA, the CDR3 is TGTGCCAGCAGCTTAGTTCTGGGACAGGGGGCCTTGGAGACCCAGTACTTC.

In DNA form, the CDR3 reads TGTGCCAGCAAAGGCGAGTACCAAGAGACCCAGTACTTC. Protein sequence: CASKGEYQETQYF. The chain is built from TRBV6-5 and TRBJ2-5, with D unclear. The ends were cut back, 7 bases at V and 0 bases at J, with 9 bases in the middle. This CDR3 contains 13 residues. Germline CDR1 MNHEY, CDR2 SVGAGI.

The chain combines TRBV7-9 with TRBJ2-5; D uncertain. The V and J ends lost 2 bases and 2 bases respectively, with 9 bases between them. Germline V CDR1 and CDR2: SEHNR, FQNEAQ (reference sequence). This CDR3 is built from 14 residues. The CDR3 loop is CASSLTVMQETQYF. CDR3 nucleotide sequence: TGTGCCAGCAGCTTAACCGTGATGCAAGAGACCCAGTACTTC.

CDR3 residues: CASSTLPGETGELFF. The CDR3 DNA reads as TGTGCCAGCAGTACCCTCCCGGGGGAGACCGGGGAGCTGTTTTTT. V gene TRBV27 combines with J gene TRBJ2-2, with D perhaps TRBD2 (6 bases). Deletions cut 5 bases from V and 5 bases from J, with 15 bases between. This CDR3 contains 15 residues. Germline loops: CDR1 MNHEY, CDR2 SMNVEV (reference sequence).

The chain has TRBV4-1 and TRBJ1-1, with D possibly matching TRBD1 (5 bases). The germline V gene encodes CDR1 MGHRA and CDR2 YSYEKL. V lost 0 bases, J lost 3 bases, and 11 bases lay in between. CDR3 length: 15 amino acids. CDR3 sequence (DNA): TGCGCCAGCAGCCAAGAGGGCCTAGGGGACACTGAAGCTTTCTTT. It specifies CASSQEGLGDTEAFF.

This clone has just a few counts. The chain joins TRBV5-1 to TRBJ2-1; D is unclear. CDR3 length equals 12 residues. The V gene lost 6 bases and the J gene lost 4 bases, with 8 bases spanning the gap. Germline loops: CDR1 SGHRS, CDR2 YFSETQ. CDR3: CASIGGYNEQFF. The DNA for the CDR3 is TGCGCCAGCATAGGCGGATACAATGAGCAGTTCTTC.

This clone appeared a single time. Written as DNA, the CDR3 is TGTGCCAGCAGTTTATCCTCGACAGACCCCCCCTCTGGGGCCAACGTCCTGACTTTC. It specifies CASSLSSTDPPSGANVLTF. The chain employs TRBV27 and TRBJ2-6; possibly TRBD1 for D (5 bases). Germline CDR1 is MNHEY and CDR2 is SMNVEV (reference sequence). The CDR3 is 19 residues long. V was pared by 0 bases and J by 0 bases, with 15 bases between. Variable domain in full (rest from reference TRBV27 and TRBJ2-6): EAQVTQNPRYLITVTGKKLTVTCSQNMNHEYMSWYRQDPGLGLRQIYYSMNVEVTDKGDVPEGYKVSRKEKRNFPLILESPSPNQTSLYFCASSLSSTDPPSGANVLTFGAGSRLTVL.